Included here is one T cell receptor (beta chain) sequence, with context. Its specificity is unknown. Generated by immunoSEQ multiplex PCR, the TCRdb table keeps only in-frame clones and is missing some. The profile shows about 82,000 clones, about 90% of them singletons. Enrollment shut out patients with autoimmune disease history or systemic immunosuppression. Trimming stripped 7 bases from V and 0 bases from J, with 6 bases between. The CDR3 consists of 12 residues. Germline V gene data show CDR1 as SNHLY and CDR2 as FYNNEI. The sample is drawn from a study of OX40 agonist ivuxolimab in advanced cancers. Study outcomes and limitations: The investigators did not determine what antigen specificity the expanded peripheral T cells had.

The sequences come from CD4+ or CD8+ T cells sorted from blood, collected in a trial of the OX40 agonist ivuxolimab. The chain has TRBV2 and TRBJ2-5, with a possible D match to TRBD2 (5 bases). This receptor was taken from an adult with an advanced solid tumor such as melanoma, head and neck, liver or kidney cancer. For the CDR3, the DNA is TGTGCCAGCACGGGGTACCAAGAGACCCAGTACTTC. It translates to CASTGYQETQYF.